This is a list of T cell receptor beta chains from one sample in a study of shared clonotypes between healthy human individuals. Sequencing was performed with immunoSEQ multiplex PCR; in TCRdb, only in-frame clones are kept and a portion is missing. The sample consists of some 2,400,000 clones, about 94% of them appearing once. Sequenced sample: naive CD4+ T cells sorted from blood. The receptors come from a young man in good health. Both conserved end residues are part of each CDR3. D genes are given only for firm matches.

D gene,J gene,V gene,CDR3 DNA,CDR3 protein
TRBD1,TRBJ1-2,TRBV19,TGTGCCAGTAGTATAGATCGGGCACAGGGGGCGCCTGGCTACACCTTC,CASSIDRAQGAPGYTF
NA,TRBJ2-7,TRBV6-4,TGTGCCAGCAGAAGGACAAGATCCTACGAGCAGTACTTC,CASRRTRSYEQYF
NA,TRBJ1-1,TRBV9,TGTGCCAGCAGCGTAGGGGTCCAGAACACTGAAGCTTTCTTT,CASSVGVQNTEAFF
NA,TRBJ1-1,TRBV30,TGTGCCTGGAGTTTCGATAGGGGCACTGAAGCTTTCTTT,CAWSFDRGTEAFF
NA,TRBJ2-7,TRBV29-1,TGCAGCGTTGAAGATCCCGGGGGAGAGCAGTACTTC,CSVEDPGGEQYF
NA,TRBJ2-1,TRBV19,TGTGCCAGTAGTATGGGCCAGGGATCCTACAATGAGCAGTTCTTC,CASSMGQGSYNEQFF
NA,TRBJ2-1,TRBV5-4,TGTGCCAGCAGCTTGGCTTCACTAGGGCAGTTCTTC,CASSLASLGQFF
NA,TRBJ2-2,TRBV19,TGTGCCAGTACTTCTTTTCGCGCCCTGACCGGGGAGCTGTTTTTT,CASTSFRALTGELFF
NA,TRBJ2-5,TRBV5-1,TGCGCCAGCAGCCTGGACGTTCTAGAGACCCAGTACTTC,CASSLDVLETQYF
TRBD2,TRBJ2-7,TRBV18,TGTGCCAGCTCTCCAACTAGCGAGCTCGAGCAGTACTTC,CASSPTSELEQYF
NA,TRBJ1-1,TRBV7-8,TGTGCCAGCAGCTTAGAAGCGTCAGGGGTTCGCACTGAAGCTTTCTTT,CASSLEASGVRTEAFF